The 23 T cell receptor beta chains in this list originate from one sample, sequenced in a study of OX40 agonist ivuxolimab in advanced cancers. The table came from immunoSEQ multiplex PCR; TCRdb's copy has only in-frame clones and leaves some out. The sample contains tens of thousands of clones, around 87% of which appear only once. The material was CD4+ or CD8+ T cells sorted from blood, obtained in a trial of the OX40 agonist ivuxolimab. Receptor source: an adult with an advanced solid tumor such as melanoma, head and neck, liver or kidney cancer.

The gene calls are TRBV27 and TRBJ1-1; D possibly corresponds to TRBD1 (5 bases). Germline CDR1 is MNHEY and CDR2 is SMNVEV (reference sequence). The CDR3 has 13 residues. The ends were cut back, 0 bases at V and 11 bases at J, with 13 bases in the middle. The CDR3 sequence is CASSLSYGGEAFF. The CDR3 DNA reads TGTGCCAGCAGTTTATCTTACGGGGGTGAGGCTTTCTTT.

The V call is TRBV30, the J call TRBJ1-2; D gene unclear. CDR3 length: 11 residues. Trimming took 8 bases from V and 8 from J, leaving 15 bases between them. Germline assignment: CDR1 GTSNPN and CDR2 SVGIG (reference sequence). The CDR3 is CAGVGGRGYTF. Written as DNA, the CDR3 is TGTGCCGGCGTAGGAGGTCGGGGCTACACCTTC. Full variable domain (remainder filled in from reference TRBV30 and TRBJ1-2): SQTIHQWPATLVQPVGSPLSLECTVEGTSNPNLYWYRQAAGRGLQLLFYSVGIGQISSEVPQNLSASRPQDRQFILSSKKLLLSDSGFYLCAGVGGRGYTFGSGTRLTVV.

This clone was seen once. The rearrangement uses TRBV27 and TRBJ2-7, with TRBD1 matching 8 bases. This CDR3 has 15 amino acids. Germline lookup yields CDR1 MNHEY and CDR2 SMNVEV (reference sequence). The ends lost 11 bases at V and 6 bases at J; junction bases unmatched: 18. The chain's CDR3 is CASSPQGTGLGEQYF. In DNA form, the CDR3 reads TGTGCCTCCAGCCCCCAGGGGACAGGTTTGGGCGAGCAGTACTTC.

V is TRBV5-4 and J is TRBJ1-1; D gene uncertain. V was cut by 1 base and J by 0 bases, with 10 bases left in between. In germline, CDR1 is SGHNT, CDR2 YYREEE (reference sequence). The CDR3 is 15 amino acids. CDR3: CASSLWTGLNTEAFF. In nucleotides, the CDR3 is TGTGCCAGCAGCTTGTGGACGGGATTGAACACTGAAGCTTTCTTT.

The chain combines TRBV13 with TRBJ2-3, with D possibly TRBD2 on 5 matching bases. The germline CDR1 and CDR2 sequences are PRHDT and FYEKMQ (reference sequence). This CDR3 is built from 15 residues. Trimming left V 5 bases short and J 1 base short, with 13 bases between. The CDR3, as DNA: TGTGCCAGCAGCCCAGAAGGAGCGGGCACAGATACGCAGTATTTT. It specifies CASSPEGAGTDTQYF. The complete variable domain, with remaining parts taken from reference TRBV13 and TRBJ2-3, reads AAGVIQSPRHLIKEKRETATLKCYPIPRHDTVYWYQQGPGQDPQFLISFYEKMQSDKGSIPDRFSAQQFSDYHSELNMSSLELGDSALYFCASSPEGAGTDTQYFGPGTRLTVL.

This clone showed up just once. The V call is TRBV25-1, the J call TRBJ2-1, with a tentative D call TRBD2 (5 bases). The CDR3 is made up of 13 amino acids. The germline gives CDR1 MGHDK, CDR2 SYGVNS. The V gene lost 6 bases and the J gene lost 3 bases, with 9 bases spanning the gap. The DNA for the CDR3 is TGTGCCAGCAGAGGAGGCAGCTACAATGAGCAGTTCTTC. It codes for CASRGGSYNEQFF.

This clone is labeled medium-sized. The V gene is TRBV19, the J gene TRBJ1-6; a possible D gene is TRBD1 (5 bases). The CDR3 is 15 residues long. Per the germline V gene, CDR1 is LNHDA and CDR2 is SQIVND (reference sequence). The V and J ends lost 3 bases and 8 bases respectively, with 14 bases between them. Written as DNA, the CDR3 is TGTGCCAGTAGTATCCAGGGAGCTAACTATTCACCCCTCCACTTT. It specifies CASSIQGANYSPLHF.

This clone was observed a few times. V gene TRBV18 combines with J gene TRBJ2-7; D gene uncertain. Trimming left V 4 bases short and J 1 base short, with 8 bases between. Germline lookup yields CDR1 KGHSH and CDR2 LQKENI. This CDR3 spans 13 amino acids. The CDR3 protein is CASSRASSYEQYF. The DNA for the CDR3 is TGTGCCAGCTCACGAGCAAGTTCCTACGAGCAGTACTTC.

The chain carries TRBV21-1 and TRBJ1-4. TRBV21-1 is flagged as a pseudogene. The length of the CDR3 is 10 residues. The CDR3 here is CASSSSLLFF. CDR3 DNA sequence: TGTGCCAGCAGCTCGTCTTTACTGTTTTTT.

This chain links TRBV5-1 with TRBJ1-1; TRBD1 agrees at 7 bases. Germline CDR1 and CDR2: SGHRS and YFSETQ. CDR3 size: 16 residues. The junction had 12 bases not matched to a gene; V was cut back by 4 bases and J by 3 bases. CDR3 region: CASSPGDRVRDTEAFF. Written as DNA, the CDR3 is TGCGCCAGCAGCCCGGGAGACAGGGTTAGGGACACTGAAGCTTTCTTT.

This chain uses TRBV2 with TRBJ2-7, with a tentative D call TRBD1 (7 bases). V lost 6 bases and J 4 bases, leaving 13 bases between the germline ends. CDR1 SNHLY and CDR2 FYNNEI come from the germline V gene. This CDR3 has 13 amino acids. DNA for the CDR3: TGTGCCAGCAGATACAGGGGAGGATACGAGCAGTACTTC. Protein: CASRYRGGYEQYF.

Regarding this clone: This same CDR3 is encoded by further DNA sequences in the sample. The rearrangement links TRBV19 to TRBJ1-2, with D hard to call. The CDR3 length is 13 residues. Trimming stripped 3 bases from V and 2 bases from J, with 7 bases between. Germline V gene lookup returns CDR1 LNHDA and CDR2 SQIVND (reference sequence). CDR3 protein: CASSIGGNYGYTF. As DNA, the CDR3 is TGTGCCAGTAGTATCGGAGGAAACTATGGCTACACCTTC.

A single count supports this clone. The chain employs TRBV27 and TRBJ1-1; 7 bases align to TRBD1. CDR1 is MNHEY and CDR2 is SMNVEV in the germline V gene (reference sequence). The CDR3 spans 12 residues. Losses at the gene ends were 6 bases for V and 5 bases for J; bases not matched to a gene: 3. CDR3 in DNA: TGTGCCAGCAGACAGGGGTGGACTGAAGCTTTCTTT. This codes for CASRQGWTEAFF.

The gene calls are TRBV6-5 and TRBJ2-1; 9 nucleotides agree with TRBD1. The CDR3 spans 13 residues. The germline gives CDR1 MNHEY, CDR2 SVGAGI. The J segment lost 7 bases and the V segment lost 4 bases, leaving 2 bases of the junction unmatched. CDR3 protein: CASSSGTGNEQFF. As DNA, the CDR3 is TGTGCCAGCAGTTCCGGGACAGGGAATGAGCAGTTCTTC.

V and J are TRBV11-3 and TRBJ2-7, with a possible D match to TRBD1 (5 bases). Germline CDR1 and CDR2: SGHNT and YENEEA. Trimming removed 0 bases from V and 6 bases from J, with 9 bases in between. CDR3 length equals 13 residues. The CDR3 loop reads CASSLESRAEQYF. CDR3 sequence (DNA): TGTGCCAGCAGCTTAGAGAGCAGGGCCGAGCAGTACTTC.

The chain has TRBV19 and TRBJ2-2; D gene uncertain. The CDR3 covers 14 residues. V was trimmed by 1 base and J by 7 bases, leaving 10 bases between them. The germline gives CDR1 LNHDA, CDR2 SQIVND (reference sequence). This CDR3 is CASSIVHTDGELFF. For the CDR3, the DNA is TGTGCCAGTAGTATAGTACATACAGACGGGGAGCTGTTTTTT.

V usage is TRBV9 and J usage is TRBJ2-2, with D possibly TRBD1 on 6 matching bases. The CDR3 extends over 15 amino acids. Germline CDR1 reads SGDLS; CDR2 reads YYNGEE. Trimming left V 0 bases short and J 0 bases short, with 6 bases between. CDR3 sequence: CASSVGQANTGELFF. In DNA form, the CDR3 reads TGTGCCAGCAGCGTAGGACAGGCGAACACCGGGGAGCTGTTTTTT.

CDR3 region: CASSPYGGVPDEETQYF. In nucleotides, the CDR3 is TGTGCCAGCAGCCCCTATGGGGGGGTACCAGATGAAGAGACCCAGTACTTC. This rearrangement joins TRBV4-2 to TRBJ2-5; 7 positions match TRBD2. The CDR3 totals 17 residues. Losses at the gene ends were 4 bases for V and 3 bases for J; bases not matched to a gene: 14. Germline assignment: CDR1 LGHNA and CDR2 YNFKEQ.

V gene TRBV9 combines with J gene TRBJ2-1, with 11 bases identical to TRBD1. Germline loops: CDR1 SGDLS, CDR2 YYNGEE. The trim removed 5 bases at V and 8 bases at J, leaving 0 bases unmatched. This CDR3 has 12 amino acids. Here the CDR3 DNA reads TGTGCCAGCAGGGGACAGGGGGATGAGCAGTTCTTC. Translated: CASRGQGDEQFF.

The CDR3 DNA follows: TGTGCCAGCACTCGACTAGCGGGGATCTACAATGAGCAGTTCTTC. It encodes CASTRLAGIYNEQFF. J is TRBJ2-1 and V is TRBV2; the match to TRBD2 covers 11 bases. The CDR3 has 15 residues. Germline-derived CDR1 and CDR2 are SNHLY and FYNNEI. The junction had 5 bases not matched to a gene; V was cut back by 7 bases and J by 3 bases.

V usage is TRBV7-9 and J usage is TRBJ1-5; D gene ambiguous. CDR1 is SEHNR, CDR2 FQNEAQ, per germline (reference sequence). The CDR3 consists of 11 residues. Between the trimmed V and J ends, which lost 5 bases and 9 bases, there was a span of 8 bases. CDR3 sequence reads: CASSAEGPQHF. In DNA form, the CDR3 reads TGTGCCAGCAGCGCCGAAGGGCCCCAGCATTTT.

This chain uses TRBV9 with TRBJ2-7; D unclear. Germline values: CDR1 SGDLS, CDR2 YYNGEE. V lost 4 bases, J lost 3 bases, and 17 bases lay in between. This CDR3 has 15 amino acids. The CDR3 DNA is TGTGCCAGCAGCCCCGATGTAGGGAATCTCTACGAGCAGTACTTC. This encodes CASSPDVGNLYEQYF.

The chain joins TRBV30 to TRBJ2-1; 7 bases match TRBD1. Germline trimming cut 5 bases from V and 8 bases from J; bases unmatched to any gene: 3. The V gene's germline CDR1 is GTSNPN and CDR2 SVGIG (reference sequence). The CDR3 covers 11 residues. CDR3 sequence: CAWGTGDEQFF. The CDR3 region has the DNA TGTGCCTGGGGAACAGGGGATGAGCAGTTCTTC. The variable domain in full, with the rest retrieved from reference TRBV30 and TRBJ2-1, is SQTIHQWPATLVQPVGSPLSLECTVEGTSNPNLYWYRQAAGRGLQLLFYSVGIGQISSEVPQNLSASRPQDRQFILSSKKLLLSDSGFYLCAWGTGDEQFFGPGTRLTVL.